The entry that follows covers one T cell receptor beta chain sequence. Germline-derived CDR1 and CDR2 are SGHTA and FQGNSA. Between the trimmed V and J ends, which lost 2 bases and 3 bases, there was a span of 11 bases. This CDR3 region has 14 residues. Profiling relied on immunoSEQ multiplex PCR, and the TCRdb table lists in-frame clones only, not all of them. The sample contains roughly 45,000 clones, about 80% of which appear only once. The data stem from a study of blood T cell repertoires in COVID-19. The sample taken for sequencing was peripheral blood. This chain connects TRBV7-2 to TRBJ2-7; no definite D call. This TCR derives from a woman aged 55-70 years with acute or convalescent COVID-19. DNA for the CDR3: TGTGCCAGCAGCTTACTAACAGCCCACTACGAGCAGTACTTC. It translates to CASSLLTAHYEQYF.